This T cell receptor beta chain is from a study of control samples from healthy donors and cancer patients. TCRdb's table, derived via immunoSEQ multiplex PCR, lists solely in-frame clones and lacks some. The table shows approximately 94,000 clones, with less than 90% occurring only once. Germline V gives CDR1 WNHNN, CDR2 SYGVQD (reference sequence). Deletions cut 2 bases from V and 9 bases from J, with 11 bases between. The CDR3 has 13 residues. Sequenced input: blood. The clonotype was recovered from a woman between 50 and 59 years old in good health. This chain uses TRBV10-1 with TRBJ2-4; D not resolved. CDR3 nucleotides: TGCGCCAGCAGTGAGGTTCGGGCCAGCATTCAGTACTTC. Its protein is CASSEVRASIQYF.